These T cell receptor beta chains were read from a single sample in a study of control samples from healthy donors and cancer patients. Sequencing was performed with immunoSEQ multiplex PCR; in TCRdb, only in-frame clones are kept and a portion is missing. Of 120,000 or so clones detected, 92% appear once; the ten largest clones hold 0.5% to 0.7%. Sequencing used PBMCs. Receptor source: a man older than 75 with head and neck cancer. The conserved cysteine and the conserved F or W are not part of the CDR3 here. Fields, in order: V gene, D gene, CDR3 protein. The D gene is left open where the match is weak.

V gene: TRBV18; D gene: NA; CDR3 protein: ASSPPSTADTQY
V gene: TRBV14; D gene: TRBD1; CDR3 protein: ASSQPTGQKNEQY
V gene: TRBV4-1; D gene: NA; CDR3 protein: ASSQPGDSGFSYEQY
V gene: TRBV6-1; D gene: NA; CDR3 protein: ASSEQTGAKNIQY
V gene: TRBV5-1; D gene: NA; CDR3 protein: ASSLAWSEETQY
V gene: TRBV10-3; D gene: NA; CDR3 protein: AISPGSNQPQH
V gene: TRBV19; D gene: TRBD1; CDR3 protein: ASSTLDRVDEQY
V gene: TRBV9; D gene: NA; CDR3 protein: ASSDPAGISGNTIY
V gene: TRBV20-1; D gene: NA; CDR3 protein: SVDSPYGYT
V gene: TRBV5-4; D gene: TRBD1; CDR3 protein: ASSLGQGARSPLH
V gene: TRBV2; D gene: NA; CDR3 protein: ASRAVYEQY